These 4 T cell receptor beta chains came from one sample sequenced in a study of graft-versus-host responses after intestinal transplantation. The data were produced by immunoSEQ multiplex PCR, yet TCRdb's version contains in-frame clones alone and is incomplete. The repertoire holds 75,000 to 100,000 clones, with about 84% as singletons. Source: PBMCs, taken 255 days after intestinal transplant. The receptors shown here come from a human patient who received an intestinal transplant, so some T cells may come from the graft donor.

The CDR3 here is CAWSSDLGSYGYTF. CDR3 nucleotides: TGTGCCTGGAGCTCCGATCTCGGGTCCTATGGCTACACCTTC. The chain carries TRBV30 and TRBJ1-2, with D unclear. The CDR3 runs 14 residues. V was shortened by 3 bases and J by 4 bases, with 15 bases between the two germline ends. Germline CDR1 GTSNPN, CDR2 SVGIG (reference sequence).

On this clone itself: Other DNA sequences from this sample encode an identical CDR3 as well. The chain employs TRBV30 and TRBJ2-3; a possible D gene is TRBD2 (7 bases). The CDR3 length is 17 residues. V gave up 3 bases and J gave up 5 bases, with 24 bases separating them. Germline CDR1 GTSNPN, CDR2 SVGIG (reference sequence). The chain's CDR3 is CAWRLGRGGGQKDTQYF. CDR3 bases: TGTGCCTGGAGGCTCGGTCGAGGGGGGGGGCAAAAAGATACGCAGTATTTT.

V and J are TRBV2 and TRBJ2-3; D gene ambiguous. The V end lost 0 bases, the J end lost 0 bases, and 4 bases lay between the germline ends. From germline, CDR1 is SNHLY and CDR2 FYNNEI. The CDR3 is made up of 14 amino acids. CDR3 coding DNA: TGTGCCAGCAGTGAAGCCCTTAGCACAGATACGCAGTATTTT. Translating gives CASSEALSTDTQYF.

The chain is built from TRBV7-9 and TRBJ2-2; 12 bases fit TRBD1. This CDR3 has 18 residues. Germline V gives CDR1 SEHNR, CDR2 FQNEAQ (reference sequence). Trimming cost V 1 base and J 5 bases; bases outside gene matches: 8. The CDR3 bases are TGTGCCAGCAGCTTAGACGGAGGGACAGGGGGCAGTACCGGGGAGCTGTTTTTT. The encoded protein is CASSLDGGTGGSTGELFF.